The clone carrying this T cell receptor beta chain was observed a handful of times. What it binds is not known. Trimming pared 2 bases from V and 0 bases from J, leaving 7 bases between. This CDR3 contains 15 residues. Germline loops: CDR1 MGHRA, CDR2 YSYEKL. The entry originates in a study of identical twins. Study-wide findings and caveats: Possibly, invariant MAIT and iNKT cells partly confounded zero-insertion analyses. Out-of-frame beta sequences exhibited a weaker degree of excess twin sharing.

Each cDNA held unique molecular identifiers, and template switching gave it a universal primer site. TCRdb recomputed calls from the 5' RACE reads with MiXCR, one row per CDR3 protein. The profile covers under 350,000 distinct CDR3 sequences, with just under 9.5% appearing a single time and about 7.1% taken by the ten largest. The sample was also reused in another study, on yellow fever vaccine responses in identical twins.

The chain employs TRBV4-1 and TRBJ1-4; no firm D call. This clonotype was sampled from a woman aged 18 to 35 in good health. Sequencing input: CD8+ T cells sorted from blood. CDR3 sequence: CASSQQHPTNEKLFF. CDR3 DNA: TGCGCCAGCAGCCAACAGCACCCAACTAATGAAAAACTGTTTTTT.